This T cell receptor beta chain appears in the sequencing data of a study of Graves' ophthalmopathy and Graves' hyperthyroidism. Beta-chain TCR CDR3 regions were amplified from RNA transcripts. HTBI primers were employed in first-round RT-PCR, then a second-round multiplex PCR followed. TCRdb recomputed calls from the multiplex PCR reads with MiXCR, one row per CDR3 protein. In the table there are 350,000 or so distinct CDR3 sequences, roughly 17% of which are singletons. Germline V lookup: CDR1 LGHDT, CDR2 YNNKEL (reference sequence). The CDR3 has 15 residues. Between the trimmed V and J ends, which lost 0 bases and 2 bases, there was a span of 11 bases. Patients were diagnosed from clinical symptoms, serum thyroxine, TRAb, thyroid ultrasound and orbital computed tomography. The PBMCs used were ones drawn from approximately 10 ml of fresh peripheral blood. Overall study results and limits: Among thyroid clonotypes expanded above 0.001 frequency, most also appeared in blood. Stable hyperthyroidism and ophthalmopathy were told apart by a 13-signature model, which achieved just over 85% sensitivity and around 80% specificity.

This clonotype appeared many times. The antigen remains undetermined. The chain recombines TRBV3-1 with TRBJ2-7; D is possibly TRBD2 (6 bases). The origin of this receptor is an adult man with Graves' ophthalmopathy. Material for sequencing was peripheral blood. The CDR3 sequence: CASSQDAGPPYEQYF. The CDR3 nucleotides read TGTGCCAGCAGCCAAGACGCGGGACCCCCCTACGAGCAGTACTTC.